This T cell receptor (beta chain) was identified in a study of shared clonotypes between healthy human individuals. Terminally differentiated effector memory CD45RA+ cells were excluded by CCR7 positive selection of CD45RO-negative cells. The CDR3 runs to 14 residues. The V end lost 5 bases, the J end lost 0 bases, and 11 bases lay between the germline ends. CDR1 LNHNV and CDR2 YYDKDF come from the germline V gene (reference sequence). Sequencing was performed with immunoSEQ multiplex PCR; in TCRdb, only in-frame clones are kept and a portion is missing. The sample contains hundreds of thousands of clones, about 96% of which appear only once.

The sequence came from a woman aged 30 to 39 in good health. Sequenced: naive CD8+ T cells sorted from blood. The chain carries TRBV15 and TRBJ2-7, with unresolved D. The chain's CDR3 is CATSSPDISYEQYF. The CDR3 region has the DNA TGTGCCACCAGCTCCCCAGATATCTCCTACGAGCAGTACTTC.